This is a list of T cell receptor beta chains from one sample in a study of blood T cell repertoires in COVID-19. This table comes from immunoSEQ multiplex PCR, and its TCRdb copy is limited to in-frame clones, with some not included. This table holds 250,000 to 400,000 clones, more than 70% found once. Sample: PBMCs or T cells enriched from blood (not recorded which). Receptors were obtained from a woman aged 30 to 39 who had recovered from COVID-19. CDR3s include the opening cysteine and the closing phenylalanine or tryptophan. Each record gives: clone size, D gene, V gene, J gene, CDR3 DNA, CDR3 protein. The D gene is left open where the match is weak. Part of the rows lack a size; the others show once, few, many or a class for expanded clones.

>.|.|TRBV25-1|TRBJ2-3
TGTGCCACCCAGGGCGTCACAGATACGCAGTATTTT
CATQGVTDTQYF
>.|.|TRBV9|TRBJ2-3
TGTGCCAGCAGCTGGAGGGGATTGAGCACAGATACGCAGTATTTT
CASSWRGLSTDTQYF
>.|TRBD1|TRBV5-4|TRBJ1-2
TGTGCCAGCAGCTCCACGGACAGGGCTACCGGCTACACCTTC
CASSSTDRATGYTF
>.|.|TRBV11-3|TRBJ2-3
TGTGCCAGCAGCCCCACGCGAGGAGATACGCAGTATTTT
CASSPTRGDTQYF
>.|.|TRBV5-6|TRBJ2-4
TGTGCCAGCAGCTTTAACGGCAGGGGTGACATTCAGTACTTC
CASSFNGRGDIQYF
>.|.|TRBV14|TRBJ2-7
TGTGCCAGCAGCCCCTTTGGTACAGGGCTCCCGGGGCAGTACTTC
CASSPFGTGLPGQYF
>few|.|TRBV29-1|TRBJ2-1
TGCAGCGGATGGGGGGGTCAGGGGGCAAATGAGCAGTTCTTC
CSGWGGQGANEQFF
>.|.|TRBV7-7|TRBJ2-5
TGTGCCAGCAGCTTAGGGGAGGACCAGACCCAGTACTTC
CASSLGEDQTQYF
>.|.|TRBV4-3|TRBJ2-7
TGCGCCAGCAGCCAAGTTAGATCTAGCACCTACGAGCAGTACTTC
CASSQVRSSTYEQYF
>.|TRBD1|TRBV27|TRBJ1-1
TGTGCCAGCAGTTTCACAGGGGCTCCCGCTGAAGCTTTCTTT
CASSFTGAPAEAFF
>.|.|TRBV4-1|TRBJ1-2
TGCGCCAGCAGCCAAGATCTCGGGGATGGCTACACCTTC
CASSQDLGDGYTF
>.|.|TRBV5-4|TRBJ2-1
TGTGCCAGCAGCTTGGTTGGGGTAGGGGACAATGAGCAGTTCTTC
CASSLVGVGDNEQFF
>.|.|TRBV24-1|TRBJ2-5
TGTGCCACCAGTGATTTCCTGAGCCAAGAGACCCAGTACTTC
CATSDFLSQETQYF
>.|TRBD1|TRBV9|TRBJ2-7
TGTGCCAGCAGCGCTGATCCGACAGGGCCTTACGAGCAGTACTTC
CASSADPTGPYEQYF
>few|TRBD1|TRBV19|TRBJ1-2
TGTGCCAGTAGTTCGGGACAGGGGGCCCTTTGGTCCTATGGCTACACCTTC
CASSSGQGALWSYGYTF
>.|TRBD2|TRBV6-6|TRBJ2-1
TGTGCCAGCAACCCTAGCGGGGGGACCAATGAGCAGTTCTTC
CASNPSGGTNEQFF
>.|TRBD1|TRBV7-3|TRBJ2-5
TGTGCCAGCAGCGTGACAGGGTTAGAGACCCAGTACTTC
CASSVTGLETQYF
>.|TRBD1|TRBV19|TRBJ1-5
TGTGCCAGTAGTATAGTCCGGGACAGGGGTGTCCGTCAGCCCCAGCATTTT
CASSIVRDRGVRQPQHF
>.|.|TRBV2|TRBJ1-5
TGTGCCAGCAGTGAATGGCGCACAGATTATAGCAATCAGCCCCAGCATTTT
CASSEWRTDYSNQPQHF
>.|.|TRBV7-9|TRBJ1-2
TGTGCCAGCAGCACGTCACAGGAGTTCACAGGCTACACCTTC
CASSTSQEFTGYTF
>.|.|TRBV4-1|TRBJ1-4
TGCGCCAGCAGCCACCATACCGCTGGACAAATTAATGAAAAACTGTTTTTT
CASSHHTAGQINEKLFF
>.|.|TRBV30|TRBJ1-4
TGTGCCTGCAACGAGCTAGCAACTAATGAAAAACTGTTTTTT
CACNELATNEKLFF
>.|.|TRBV7-9|TRBJ1-3
TGTGCCATCAGGGGTACCGGGGATTTAAGTGGAAACACCATATATTTT
CAIRGTGDLSGNTIYF
>.|TRBD1|TRBV29-1|TRBJ1-4
TGCAGCGCGGGACAGGGCGAGGCTAATGAAAAACTGTTTTTT
CSAGQGEANEKLFF
>few|TRBD1|TRBV9|TRBJ1-5
TGTGCCAGCAGCCGGGACAGTTATAGCAATCAGCCCCAGCATTTT
CASSRDSYSNQPQHF
>.|TRBD2|TRBV9|TRBJ2-2
TGTGCCAGCAGCGTAGTACTAGCGGGGGCCGGCGGGGAGCTGTTTTTT
CASSVVLAGAGGELFF
>.|.|TRBV6-5|TRBJ1-2
TGTGCCAGCAGTTACTCGCGGGGGATAGGCTACACCTTC
CASSYSRGIGYTF
>.|.|TRBV20-1|TRBJ1-1
TGCAGTGCTAGTATTGGCCCGATGAACACTGAAGCTTTCTTT
CSASIGPMNTEAFF
>once|.|TRBV5-4|TRBJ2-7
TGTGCCAGCAGCCGGGACACCACCTACGAGCAGTACTTC
CASSRDTTYEQYF
>.|TRBD1|TRBV5-4|TRBJ1-4
TGTGCCAGCAGCTTGGGCGGGGGGGACAGGAGACTGTTTTTT
CASSLGGGDRRLFF
>.|.|TRBV2|TRBJ1-2
TGTGCCACCTCAGACGAGGCCTTTTATGGCTACACCTTC
CATSDEAFYGYTF
>.|TRBD2|TRBV3-1/TRBV3-2|TRBJ2-3
TGTGCCAGCAGCCCCCCACTAGCGATAAGCACAGATACGCAGTATTTT
CASSPPLAISTDTQYF
>.|.|TRBV5-1|TRBJ2-5
TGCGCCAGCAGCTTGTCCCCGCAGGGGCAGGGAGAGACCCAGTACTTC
CASSLSPQGQGETQYF
>.|TRBD1|TRBV20-1|TRBJ1-2
TGCAGTGCGGGGGACAGAGGAACCTTC
CSAGDRGTF
>.|TRBD1|TRBV24-1|TRBJ2-1
TGTGCCACCAGTGATTTCGATGGGACAGGAGCATACAATGAGCAGTTCTTC
CATSDFDGTGAYNEQFF
>.|.|TRBV19|TRBJ1-2
TGTGCCAGTAGTATACTTTTAGACTATGGCTACACCTTC
CASSILLDYGYTF
>.|TRBD1|TRBV7-2|TRBJ2-7
TGTGCCAGCAGCTTAGACAGGGGGCAAGCCTACGAGCAGTACTTC
CASSLDRGQAYEQYF
>.|.|TRBV4-1|TRBJ1-3
TGCGCCAGCAGCCAAGGTCCGGGTCTTAGTGGAAACACCATATATTTT
CASSQGPGLSGNTIYF
>.|TRBD2|TRBV6-2/TRBV6-3|TRBJ2-1
TGTGCCAGCAGTTACTCAGGGCGGGGGGGCCACAATGAGCAGTTCTTC
CASSYSGRGGHNEQFF
>.|TRBD1|TRBV5-1|TRBJ1-3
TGCGCCAGCAGCCCGACAGGGGAGGGAAACACCATATATTTT
CASSPTGEGNTIYF
>.|.|TRBV5-1|TRBJ1-1
TGCGCCAGCATGGTCCGCGGGGACACTGAAGCTTTCTTT
CASMVRGDTEAFF